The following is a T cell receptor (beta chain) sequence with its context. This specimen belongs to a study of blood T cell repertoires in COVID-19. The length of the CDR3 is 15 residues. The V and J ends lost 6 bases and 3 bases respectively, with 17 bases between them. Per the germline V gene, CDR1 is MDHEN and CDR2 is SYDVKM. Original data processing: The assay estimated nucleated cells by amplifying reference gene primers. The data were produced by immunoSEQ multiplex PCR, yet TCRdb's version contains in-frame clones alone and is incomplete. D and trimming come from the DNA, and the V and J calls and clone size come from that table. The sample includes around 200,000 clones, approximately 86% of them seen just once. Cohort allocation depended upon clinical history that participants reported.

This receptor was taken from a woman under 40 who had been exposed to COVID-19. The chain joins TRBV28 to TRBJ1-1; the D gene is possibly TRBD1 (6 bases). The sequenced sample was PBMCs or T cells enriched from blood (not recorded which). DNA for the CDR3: TGTGCCAGCAGAGAAACAGGGTTTGAGGACACTGAAGCTTTCTTT. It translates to CASRETGFEDTEAFF.